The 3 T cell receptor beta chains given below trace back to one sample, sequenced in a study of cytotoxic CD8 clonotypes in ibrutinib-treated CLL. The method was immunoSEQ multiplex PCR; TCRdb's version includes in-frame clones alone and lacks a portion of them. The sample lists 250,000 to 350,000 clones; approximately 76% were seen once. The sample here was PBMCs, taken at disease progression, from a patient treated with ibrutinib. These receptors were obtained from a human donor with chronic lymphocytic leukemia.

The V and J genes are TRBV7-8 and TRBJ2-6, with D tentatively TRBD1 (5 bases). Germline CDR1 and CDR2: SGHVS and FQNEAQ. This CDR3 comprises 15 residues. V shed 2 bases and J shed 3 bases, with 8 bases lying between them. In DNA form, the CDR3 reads TGTGCCAGCAGCTTATCTCAGGGTGGGGCCAACGTCCTGACTTTC. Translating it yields CASSLSQGGANVLTF.

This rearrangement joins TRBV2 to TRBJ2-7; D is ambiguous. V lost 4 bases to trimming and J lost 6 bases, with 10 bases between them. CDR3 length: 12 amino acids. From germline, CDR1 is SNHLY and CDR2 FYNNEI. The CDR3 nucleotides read TGTGCCAGCAGTGGGACGGGTTCCGAGCAGTACTTC. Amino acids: CASSGTGSEQYF.

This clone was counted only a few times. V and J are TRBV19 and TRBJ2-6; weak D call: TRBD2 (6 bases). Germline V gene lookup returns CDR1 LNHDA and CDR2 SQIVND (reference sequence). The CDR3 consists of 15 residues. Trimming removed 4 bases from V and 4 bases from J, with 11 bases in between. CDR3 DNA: TGTGCCAGTAGTACCCCGGGACTGGGGGCCAACGTCCTGACTTTC. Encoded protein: CASSTPGLGANVLTF.